Detailed here is one T cell receptor beta chain. Every subset had its genomic DNA shared out evenly among several immunoSEQ plates. Assay used: immunoSEQ multiplex PCR; TCRdb lists only in-frame clones, some missing. Among approximately 350,000 clones listed, roughly 96% were seen once. The source of the sample is a study of shared clonotypes between healthy human individuals. Across the study: Used for every donor were three CD4 naive, three CD4 memory, two CD8 naive and one CD8 memory plate.

This CDR3 contains 14 residues. Germline assignment: CDR1 LGHNA and CDR2 YNFKEQ. Between the trimmed V and J ends, which lost 1 base and 9 bases, there was a span of 13 bases. The origin of this receptor is a man aged 25-45 years in good health. What was sequenced was memory CD8+ T cells sorted from blood. The sample's subset: CD45RO+ cells pooled with CCR7-negative TemRA cells. The chain uses TRBV4-2 and TRBJ2-1; the D is unclear. This chain's CDR3 is CASSQGTQSIEQFF. The CDR3 DNA reads as TGTGCCAGCAGCCAAGGTACACAGTCGATTGAGCAGTTCTTC.